Presented here are 20 T cell receptor beta chains from one specimen sequenced in a study of T cells after posttransplantation cyclophosphamide. Profiled with immunoSEQ multiplex PCR; TCRdb holds only in-frame clones, not every one. Listed for the sample are some 10,000 clones, none seen a single time. A marrow graft followed busulfan-fludarabine conditioning, with cyclophosphamide on days +3 and +4. Sequenced material: PBMCs, taken after allogeneic stem cell transplant with posttransplant cyclophosphamide. Receptors originate from a female patient in her forties or fifties who received an allogeneic stem cell transplant from a related donor, was CMV-positive, and had no GVHD. Some T cells may be supplied by the graft donor.

This clone has ten or more counts. V usage is TRBV6-1 and J usage is TRBJ2-2; TRBD2 might be the D (5 bases). Trimming shortened V by 3 bases and J by 6 bases, and 17 bases separated the two germline ends. Germline V CDR1 and CDR2: MNHNS, SASEGT. CDR3 length: 16 amino acids. Written as DNA, the CDR3 is TGTGCCAGCAGTGATGGGAAGGCGAACGGGGCCGGGGAGCTGTTTTTT. Protein sequence: CASSDGKANGAGELFF.

The sample holds many counts of this clone. The chain couples TRBV5-1 to TRBJ2-7, with TRBD2 identical over 7 bases. This CDR3 spans 16 amino acids. V dropped 2 bases and J dropped 2; count of bases not matched to a gene: 10. Germline CDR1 is SGHRS and CDR2 is YFSETQ. The CDR3 spells CASSFMASGTTYEQYF. The CDR3 DNA reads TGCGCCAGCAGCTTTATGGCTAGCGGAACAACCTACGAGCAGTACTTC.

This clone was found many times. This chain connects TRBV5-1 to TRBJ2-3; D gene ambiguous. CDR1 SGHRS and CDR2 YFSETQ come from the germline V gene. With 0 bases removed from V and 2 bases from J, the gap between germline ends came to 7 bases. This CDR3 has 14 amino acids. CDR3 sequence reads: CASSLALLTDTQYF. The CDR3 DNA sequence: TGCGCCAGCAGCTTGGCGCTACTCACAGATACGCAGTATTTT.

V gene TRBV9 combines with J gene TRBJ2-5; 9 bases agree with TRBD1. V lost 3 bases to trimming and J lost 2 bases; unmatched junction nucleotides: 8. CDR1 is SGDLS, CDR2 YYNGEE, per germline. The CDR3 loop spans 16 amino acids. The CDR3 nucleotides are TGTGCCAGCAGCGCCACACAGGGGGCGCGTCAAGAGACCCAGTACTTC. Translation gives CASSATQGARQETQYF.

This clone was found many times. This chain connects TRBV6-4 to TRBJ2-3, with 11 bases identical to TRBD2. V lost 3 bases and J lost 2; bases outside the gene matches: 4. CDR3 size: 16 residues. Germline V gene sequence: CDR1 MRHNA, CDR2 SNTAGT. The CDR3 bases are TGTGCCAGCAGTGAGGGGACTAGCGGATTCACAGATACGCAGTATTTT. The encoded protein is CASSEGTSGFTDTQYF.

This clone was counted ten times or more. The V gene is TRBV5-4, the J gene TRBJ2-3, with D possibly being TRBD2 (5 bases). The V gene's germline CDR1 is SGHNT and CDR2 YYREEE (reference sequence). The germline V and J ends were trimmed by 0 bases and 0 bases, with 8 bases remaining between them. This CDR3 comprises 15 residues. CDR3 region: CASSLVRGSTDTQYF. DNA for the CDR3: TGTGCCAGCAGCTTGGTTCGGGGAAGCACAGATACGCAGTATTTT.

This clone was recorded many times. J is TRBJ1-2 and V is TRBV5-1; no reliable D call. There are 14 residues in the CDR3. Germline values: CDR1 SGHRS, CDR2 YFSETQ. The V end was cut by 2 bases, the J end by 4 bases, with 12 bases between. The CDR3, as DNA: TGCGCCAGCAGCTTTGGTGCAGGCAGCTATGGCTACACCTTC. Translating gives CASSFGAGSYGYTF.

This clone was found many times. This chain links TRBV5-1 with TRBJ2-7, with D perhaps TRBD2 (5 bases). CDR1 SGHRS and CDR2 YFSETQ come from the germline V gene. V lost 0 bases to trimming and J lost 7 bases, with 14 bases between them. The CDR3 consists of 14 residues. The CDR3 nucleotides read TGCGCCAGCAGCTTGGCCGGGCTAGCTACGGAGCAGTACTTC. It yields the protein CASSLAGLATEQYF.

By share, this clone ranks as medium-sized. The CDR3 DNA is TGTGCCAGCAGCTACCGGACAGGGCCAAACATTCAGTACTTC. It is translated as CASSYRTGPNIQYF. The J gene is TRBJ2-4, the V gene TRBV11-2; 8 bases agree with TRBD1. The CDR3 has 14 amino acids. Germline V gene data show CDR1 as SGHAT and CDR2 as FQNNGV. Germline trimming cut 4 bases from V and 6 bases from J; bases unmatched to any gene: 5.

This clone was seen repeatedly, ten times or more. The rearrangement uses TRBV18 and TRBJ2-6; 7 bases map to TRBD1. The CDR3 extends over 15 amino acids. Looked up from germline, CDR1 is KGHSH and CDR2 is LQKENI. Losses at the gene ends were 4 bases for V and 3 bases for J; bases not matched to a gene: 3. The CDR3 nucleotides are TGTGCCAGCTCACGGGACAGATATGGGGCCAACGTCCTGACTTTC. Translating gives CASSRDRYGANVLTF.

There are many counts of this clone. The chain joins TRBV11-2 to TRBJ1-2; 7 positions agree with TRBD1. The V gene's germline CDR1 is SGHAT and CDR2 FQNNGV. This CDR3 has 19 amino acids. The V gene end was trimmed by 2 bases and the J gene end by 4 bases; junction bases not matched to a gene: 19. The CDR3 protein is CASSLLNRGIPQNRYGYTF. The CDR3 DNA reads TGTGCCAGCAGCTTATTGAACAGGGGCATCCCTCAAAATCGCTATGGCTACACCTTC.

This clone was seen repeatedly, ten times or more. As DNA, the CDR3 is TGTGCCAGCAGTGGCGGTCGGGGTGGCCTGGGGACCCAGTACTTC. It encodes CASSGGRGGLGTQYF. This chain links TRBV6-1 with TRBJ2-5; D is possibly TRBD2 (5 bases). Trimming pared 4 bases from V and 7 bases from J, leaving 19 bases between. The length of the CDR3 is 15 residues. Per germline, CDR1 MNHNS and CDR2 SASEGT.

By its share, this clone is medium-sized (0.01 to 0.1%). This chain connects TRBV9 to TRBJ1-1; TRBD1 matches at 7 bases. CDR3 length: 16 amino acids. Germline values: CDR1 SGDLS, CDR2 YYNGEE. V lost 0 bases and J lost 5; bases outside the gene matches: 10. This CDR3 reads CASSVEEQGLRTEAFF. Written as DNA, the CDR3 is TGTGCCAGCAGCGTAGAGGAACAGGGGCTACGGACTGAAGCTTTCTTT.

This clone occurred a few times. DNA of the CDR3: TGTGCCAGCAGCTTAGAGGGGGGGCACTATGGCTACACCTTC. It translates to CASSLEGGHYGYTF. The gene calls are TRBV7-2 and TRBJ1-2; the D gene is possibly TRBD1 (6 bases). The V gene's germline CDR1 is SGHTA and CDR2 FQGNSA. CDR3 length: 14 residues. V lost 1 base and J 3 bases, leaving 9 bases between the germline ends.

There are many counts of this clone. The chain has TRBV2 and TRBJ2-5; perhaps TRBD1 as D (5 bases). The V gene lost 6 bases and the J gene lost 5 bases, with 16 bases spanning the gap. The CDR3 has 14 amino acids. Germline assignment: CDR1 SNHLY and CDR2 FYNNEI. CDR3 nucleotide sequence: TGTGCCAGCAGCCAGACAGCCCTAAGGGAGACCCAGTACTTC. Its translation is CASSQTALRETQYF. The variable domain in full, with the rest retrieved from reference TRBV2 and TRBJ2-5, is EPEVTQTPSHQVTQMGQEVILRCVPISNHLYFYWYRQILGQKVEFLVSFYNNEISEKSEIFDDQFSVERPDGSNFTLKIRSTKLEDSAMYFCASSQTALRETQYFGPGTRLLVL.

This clone has a count of ten or more. The J gene is TRBJ1-1, the V gene TRBV14; the D is unclear. Germline CDR1 and CDR2: SGHDN and FVKESK. The V end was cut by 3 bases, the J end by 5 bases, with 13 bases between. This CDR3 has 14 residues. CDR3 nucleotide sequence: TGTGCCAGCAGCCAGCGGCGACCGGTGACTGAAGCTTTCTTT. Protein product: CASSQRRPVTEAFF. Looking up the rest from reference TRBV14 and TRBJ1-1 gives the full variable domain: EAGVTQFPSHSVIEKGQTVTLRCDPISGHDNLYWYRRVMGKEIKFLLHFVKESKQDESGMPNNRFLAERTGGTYSTLKVQPAELEDSGVYFCASSQRRPVTEAFFGQGTRLTVV.

This clone came up many times. The chain has TRBV7-9 and TRBJ1-5, with a tentative D call TRBD1 (5 bases). This CDR3 contains 15 residues. Germline V CDR1 and CDR2: SEHNR, FQNEAQ (reference sequence). V was shortened by 6 bases and J by 0 bases, with 12 bases between the two germline ends. CDR3 region: CASRLARDSNQPQHF. The CDR3 nucleotides are TGTGCCAGCAGACTAGCCAGGGATAGCAATCAGCCCCAGCATTTT.

In this sample, this clone turned up many times. The chain has TRBV6-5 and TRBJ1-2; D is uncertain. This CDR3 has 15 amino acids. V was pared by 8 bases and J by 2 bases, with 18 bases between. Germline V CDR1 and CDR2: MNHEY, SVGAGI. CDR3 coding DNA: TGTGCCAGCTCCTACCACCGAGGAGGGAACTATGGCTACACCTTC. It specifies CASSYHRGGNYGYTF.

The V and J genes are TRBV27 and TRBJ2-3; 16 bases fit TRBD2. Germline V gene data show CDR1 as MNHEY and CDR2 as SMNVEV (reference sequence). V lost 7 bases and J lost 1; bases outside the gene matches: 17. The CDR3 length is 21 residues. The CDR3 spells CASKRGRGGLAGGPGTDTQYF. Here the CDR3 DNA reads TGTGCCAGCAAAAGGGGTCGGGGGGGACTAGCGGGAGGGCCGGGCACAGATACGCAGTATTTT.

This clone has at least ten counts. The chain recombines TRBV9 with TRBJ2-7, with 8 bases aligning to TRBD1. Germline V lookup: CDR1 SGDLS, CDR2 YYNGEE. Losses at the gene ends were 4 bases for V and 3 bases for J; bases not matched to a gene: 6. The CDR3 has 14 amino acids. CDR3 bases: TGTGCCAGCAGCCCCGGGACAGGTTTCTACGAGCAGTACTTC. Amino acid sequence: CASSPGTGFYEQYF.